This T cell receptor (beta chain) was recovered during a study of blood T cells in healthy people across ages. The second PCR ran about 6 to 12 cycles with a sample-barcoded 5' primer and J-beta primers. TCRdb redid the calling of the 5' RACE reads with MiXCR, one entry per CDR3 protein. Found here are around 1,600,000 distinct CDR3 sequences, approximately 43% of them singletons; the top ten hold about 4.1%. This clonotype appeared a few times. Germline values: CDR1 SEHNR, CDR2 FQNEAQ (reference sequence). The CDR3 extends over 14 amino acids. V lost 3 bases to trimming and J lost 0 bases, with 9 bases between them.

The sequenced material came from blood. V usage is TRBV7-9 and J usage is TRBJ2-7; D ambiguous. The sequence derives from a woman aged 18-29 years in good health. The CDR3 region has the DNA TGTGCCAGCAGCTTCTACCCATCCTCCTACGAGCAGTACTTC. Protein sequence: CASSFYPSSYEQYF.